This T cell receptor (beta chain) was identified in a study of shared clonotypes between healthy human individuals. Recent vaccinations or acute infections were absent in the healthy HIV-negative adult donors. The donor cohort consisted entirely of Caucasian adults residing in Nashville, Tennessee. Investigators spread the genomic DNA of each subset evenly over several immunoSEQ plates. Method: immunoSEQ multiplex PCR; TCRdb's copy keeps in-frame clones and lacks some. The sample has 520,000 or so clones, around 79% seen once. CDR1 is MNHEY, CDR2 SMNVEV, per germline (reference sequence). V lost 0 bases and J 3 bases, leaving 6 bases between the germline ends. This CDR3 is built from 13 residues.

Sequenced: PBMCs. The sequence was obtained from a woman aged 40 to 50 in good health. Some clones in this sample may be carry-over from other donors' samples. This rearrangement joins TRBV27 to TRBJ2-7, with unresolved D. CDR3 protein: CASSLSSVYEQYF. In DNA form, the CDR3 reads TGTGCCAGCAGTTTATCGTCGGTCTACGAGCAGTACTTC.